This T cell receptor beta chain was retrieved from a study of cytomegalovirus exposure and HLA in healthy donors. Each donor was healthy, and each was a bone marrow donor. PCR employed 60 Vbeta and 13 Jbeta primers. Data came from immunoSEQ multiplex PCR; TCRdb stores just in-frame clones and leaves some out. The clone table shows approximately 130,000 clones, with the ten largest holding 2%. This CDR3 has 16 amino acids. With 5 bases removed from V and 2 bases from J, the gap between germline ends came to 18 bases. Looked up from germline, CDR1 is SGHAT and CDR2 is FQNNGV. The V and J genes are TRBV11-2 and TRBJ2-5; tentative D call: TRBD2 (6 bases). The sequence came from a woman aged 55-75 years in good health and CMV-seronegative. Sequenced material: PBMCs. The CDR3 is CASSTNRDSRQETQYF. CDR3 nucleotide sequence: TGTGCCAGCAGCACAAACCGGGACTCCCGACAAGAGACCCAGTACTTC.